These T cell receptor beta chains were read from a single sample in a study of blood T cell repertoires in COVID-19. Assay: immunoSEQ multiplex PCR; the TCRdb copy retains only in-frame clones and omits some. This table has about 210,000 clones, about four fifths appearing once. Sample: peripheral blood. All receptors come from a woman aged 40 to 55 with active or convalescent COVID-19. Each CDR3 is given with its conserved first and last residue. The order of the fields is J gene, V gene, D gene, clone size, CDR3 protein, CDR3 DNA. A D gene is named only where the DNA matches it firmly. Clone size is stated in some rows and not others, as once, few, many or a class when expanded.

TRBJ1-2	TRBV15	NA	NA	CATSRDGGDYGYTF	TGTGCCACCAGCAGAGATGGAGGTGACTATGGCTACACCTTC
TRBJ1-2	TRBV5-6	NA	NA	CASRRDTYNYGYTF	TGTGCCAGCAGGAGGGACACCTATAACTATGGCTACACCTTC
TRBJ1-1	TRBV25-1	NA	NA	CASRRHTNTEAFF	TGTGCCAGCAGGAGACACACGAACACTGAAGCTTTCTTT
TRBJ2-7	TRBV19	TRBD2	NA	CASSAGTSGKGEQYF	TGTGCCAGTAGTGCGGGGACTAGCGGGAAAGGCGAGCAGTACTTC
TRBJ2-1	TRBV19	TRBD2	NA	CASSMWLAGAGEQFF	TGTGCCAGTAGTATGTGGCTAGCGGGAGCAGGTGAGCAGTTCTTC
TRBJ2-5	TRBV4-2	TRBD2	NA	CASSQDGLAGGPRQETQYF	TGTGCCAGCAGCCAAGATGGACTAGCGGGGGGGCCTCGCCAAGAGACCCAGTACTTC
TRBJ1-4	TRBV5-4	NA	NA	CASSFRDNSEKLFF	TGTGCCAGCAGCTTCCGGGACAATTCTGAAAAACTGTTTTTT
TRBJ2-2	TRBV19	TRBD2	NA	CASAGTSGRGAGTGELFF	TGTGCCAGTGCAGGGACTAGCGGGAGAGGGGCTGGCACCGGGGAGCTGTTTTTT
TRBJ1-6	TRBV7-3	TRBD1	NA	CASSFGDRDNSPLHF	TGTGCCAGCAGCTTCGGAGACAGGGACAATTCACCCCTCCACTTT
TRBJ2-5	TRBV10-1	TRBD2	once	CASSKGLEGTQYF	TGCGCCAGCAGCAAGGGACTAGAAGGGACCCAGTACTTC
TRBJ2-3	TRBV18	NA	NA	CASSRLGLADTQYF	TGTGCCAGCTCACGGCTTGGGCTTGCAGATACGCAGTATTTT
TRBJ2-7	TRBV7-2	NA	NA	CASSLVVAGSYEQYF	TGTGCCAGCAGCTTAGTAGTGGCGGGGAGTTACGAGCAGTACTTC
TRBJ1-5	TRBV7-3	NA	NA	CASSGGRDQPQHF	TGTGCCAGCAGCGGGGGGAGGGATCAGCCCCAGCATTTT
TRBJ2-7	TRBV15	NA	NA	CATSRDRGLGYEQYF	TGTGCCACCAGCAGAGATCGGGGGTTGGGCTACGAGCAGTACTTC
TRBJ2-5	TRBV7-8	TRBD2	NA	CASSATRTSGSRILEETQYF	TGTGCCAGCAGCGCCACCCGGACTAGCGGGAGCCGGATATTGGAAGAGACCCAGTACTTC
TRBJ2-5	TRBV7-3	NA	once	CASSPPTQIWSQETQYF	TGTGCCAGCAGCCCCCCCACCCAAATCTGGAGCCAAGAGACCCAGTACTTC
TRBJ1-1	TRBV20-1	NA	once	CSASTPMNTEAFF	TGCAGTGCTAGTACTCCAATGAACACTGAAGCTTTCTTT
TRBJ1-3	TRBV29-1	TRBD1	NA	CSAGQGFENTIYF	TGCAGCGCTGGACAGGGTTTTGAAAACACCATATATTTT
TRBJ1-6	TRBV19	NA	few	CASSIVRNSPLHF	TGTGCCAGTAGTATAGTCCGTAATTCACCCCTCCACTTT
TRBJ1-1	TRBV5-1	NA	NA	CASGKGQEATEAFF	TGCGCCAGCGGCAAAGGGCAGGAGGCGACTGAAGCTTTCTTT
TRBJ2-3	TRBV7-9	NA	NA	CASSLVAGIADTQYF	TGTGCCAGCAGCTTAGTGGCGGGAATCGCAGATACGCAGTATTTT
TRBJ1-5	TRBV6-1	NA	NA	CASSAPTGGASQPQHF	TGTGCCAGCAGTGCACCAACCGGGGGAGCAAGTCAGCCCCAGCATTTT
TRBJ2-3	TRBV3-1/TRBV3-2	TRBD2	NA	CASSHGLAVTDTQYF	TGTGCCAGCAGCCACGGTCTAGCGGTTACAGATACGCAGTATTTT
TRBJ1-6	TRBV11-3	NA	NA	CASSPRRQGRNSPLHF	TGTGCCAGCAGCCCTCGTCGGCAGGGGCGTAATTCACCCCTCCACTTT
TRBJ2-7	TRBV5-4	TRBD1	few	CASSLTGADYEQYF	TGTGCCAGCAGTTTGACAGGGGCGGACTACGAGCAGTACTTC
TRBJ2-1	TRBV24-1	TRBD1	NA	CATSDGQGALYNEQFF	TGTGCCACCAGTGATGGACAGGGGGCGTTGTACAATGAGCAGTTCTTC
TRBJ2-3	TRBV12-5	NA	NA	CASGPGRPTDTQYF	TGTGCTAGTGGTCCGGGAAGACCCACAGATACGCAGTATTTT
TRBJ1-5	TRBV4-3	TRBD1	NA	CASSRNRDRGRFFQPQHF	TGCGCCAGCAGCCGGAACCGGGACAGGGGGCGCTTCTTTCAGCCCCAGCATTTT
TRBJ2-5	TRBV12-1	NA	once	CASSLGAGQETQYF	TGTGCCAGCAGCTTGGGGGCTGGACAAGAGACCCAGTACTTC
TRBJ1-4	TRBV30	NA	NA	CAWSVQANEKLFF	TGTGCCTGGAGTGTACAGGCCAATGAAAAACTGTTTTTT
TRBJ2-7	TRBV7-9	TRBD1	NA	CASSHGTDTSEQYF	TGTGCCAGCAGCCACGGGACAGACACGTCCGAGCAGTACTTC
TRBJ1-5	TRBV27	NA	few	CASSLGGGSNQPQHF	TGTGCCAGCAGTTTGGGAGGGGGGTCCAATCAGCCCCAGCATTTT
TRBJ1-1	TRBV4-3	TRBD1	NA	CASSRDREVAEAFF	TGCGCCAGCAGTCGGGACAGGGAAGTCGCTGAAGCTTTCTTT
TRBJ1-5	TRBV7-9	TRBD1	NA	CASSLTGGNQPQHF	TGTGCCAGCAGCTTAACAGGGGGCAATCAGCCCCAGCATTTT
TRBJ1-2	TRBV6-6	NA	NA	CASSYVAGYGYTF	TGTGCCAGCAGCTACGTGGCAGGGTATGGCTACACCTTC
TRBJ1-4	TRBV5-1	TRBD1	NA	CASSLAGGQGKLFF	TGCGCCAGCAGCTTGGCAGGGGGACAGGGAAAACTGTTTTTT
TRBJ2-7	TRBV10-3	TRBD1	NA	CAISVGQSITYEQYF	TGTGCCATCAGTGTGGGACAGTCGATAACCTACGAGCAGTACTTC
TRBJ1-1	TRBV6-2/TRBV6-3	NA	NA	CASSSPGIPTEAFF	TGTGCCAGCAGTTCTCCCGGGATACCCACTGAAGCTTTCTTT
TRBJ1-2	TRBV6-5	NA	NA	CASSTTVGQGRFYTF	TGTGCCAGCAGCACCACAGTCGGGCAGGGAAGGTTCTACACCTTC
TRBJ2-7	TRBV7-8	NA	NA	CASSLFAGQSVYEQYF	TGTGCCAGCAGCTTATTTGCGGGGCAATCGGTCTACGAGCAGTACTTC
TRBJ2-7	TRBV7-6	NA	NA	CASSLIAALDHEQYF	TGTGCCAGCAGCTTAATTGCAGCCCTAGACCACGAGCAGTACTTC